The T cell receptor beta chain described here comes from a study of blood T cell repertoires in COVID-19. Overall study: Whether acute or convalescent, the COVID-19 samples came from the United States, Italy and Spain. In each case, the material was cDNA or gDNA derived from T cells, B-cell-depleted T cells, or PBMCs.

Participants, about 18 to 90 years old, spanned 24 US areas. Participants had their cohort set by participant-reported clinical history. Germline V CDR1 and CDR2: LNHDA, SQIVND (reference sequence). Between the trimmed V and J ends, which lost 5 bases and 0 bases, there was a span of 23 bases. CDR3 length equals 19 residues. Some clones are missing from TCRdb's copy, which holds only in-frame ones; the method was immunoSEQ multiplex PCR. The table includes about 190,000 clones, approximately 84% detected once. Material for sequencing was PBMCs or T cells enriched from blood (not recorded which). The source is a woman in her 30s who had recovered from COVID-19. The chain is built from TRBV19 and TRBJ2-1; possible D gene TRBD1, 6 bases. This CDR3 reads CASSRQGRTVSGSYNEQFF. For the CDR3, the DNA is TGTGCCAGTAGTCGGCAGGGCAGGACAGTCTCGGGCTCCTACAATGAGCAGTTCTTC.